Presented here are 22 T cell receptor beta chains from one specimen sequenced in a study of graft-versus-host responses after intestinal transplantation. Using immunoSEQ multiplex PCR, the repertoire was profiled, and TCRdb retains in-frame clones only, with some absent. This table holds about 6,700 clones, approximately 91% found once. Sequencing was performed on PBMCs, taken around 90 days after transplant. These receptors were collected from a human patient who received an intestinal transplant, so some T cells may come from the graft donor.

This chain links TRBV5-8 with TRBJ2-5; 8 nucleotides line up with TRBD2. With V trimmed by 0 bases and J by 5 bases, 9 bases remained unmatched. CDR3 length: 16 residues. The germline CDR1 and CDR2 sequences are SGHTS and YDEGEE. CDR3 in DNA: TGTGCCAGCAGCTTGGCCACCAGGCTAGCGGGCGAGACCCAGTACTTC. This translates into CASSLATRLAGETQYF. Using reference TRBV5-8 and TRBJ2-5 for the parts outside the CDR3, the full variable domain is EAGVTQSPTHLIKTRGQQATLRCSPISGHTSVYWYQQALGLGLQFLLWYDEGEERNRGNFPPRFSGRQFPNYSSELNVNALELEDSALYLCASSLATRLAGETQYFGPGTRLLVL.

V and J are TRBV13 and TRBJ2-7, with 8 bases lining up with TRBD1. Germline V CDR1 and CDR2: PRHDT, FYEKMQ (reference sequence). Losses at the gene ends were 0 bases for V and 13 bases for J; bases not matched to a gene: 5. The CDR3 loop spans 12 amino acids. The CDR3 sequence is CASSLGSDRGYF. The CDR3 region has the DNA TGTGCCAGCAGCTTAGGGTCTGACAGGGGCTACTTC. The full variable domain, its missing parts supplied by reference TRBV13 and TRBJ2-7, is AAGVIQSPRHLIKEKRETATLKCYPIPRHDTVYWYQQGPGQDPQFLISFYEKMQSDKGSIPDRFSAQQFSDYHSELNMSSLELGDSALYFCASSLGSDRGYFGPGTRLTVT.

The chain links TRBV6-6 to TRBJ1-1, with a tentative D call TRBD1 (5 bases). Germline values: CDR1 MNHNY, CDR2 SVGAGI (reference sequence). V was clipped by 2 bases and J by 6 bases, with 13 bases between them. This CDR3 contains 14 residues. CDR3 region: CASSYEGRMAEAFF. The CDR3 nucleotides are TGTGCCAGCAGTTACGAGGGACGGATGGCTGAAGCTTTCTTT.

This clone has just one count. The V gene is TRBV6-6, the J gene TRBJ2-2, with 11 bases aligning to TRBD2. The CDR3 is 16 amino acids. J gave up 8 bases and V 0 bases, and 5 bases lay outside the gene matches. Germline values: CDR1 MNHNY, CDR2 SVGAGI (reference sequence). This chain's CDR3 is CASSYSGSGGAGELFF. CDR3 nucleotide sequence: TGTGCCAGCAGTTACTCGGGTAGCGGGGGGGCAGGGGAGCTGTTTTTT.

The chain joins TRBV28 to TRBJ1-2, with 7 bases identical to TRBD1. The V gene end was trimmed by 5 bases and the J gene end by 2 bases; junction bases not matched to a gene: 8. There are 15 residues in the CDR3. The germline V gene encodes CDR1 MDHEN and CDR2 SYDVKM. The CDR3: CASSPSDRANYGYTF. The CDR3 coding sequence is TGTGCCAGCAGTCCCTCTGACAGGGCCAACTATGGCTACACCTTC.

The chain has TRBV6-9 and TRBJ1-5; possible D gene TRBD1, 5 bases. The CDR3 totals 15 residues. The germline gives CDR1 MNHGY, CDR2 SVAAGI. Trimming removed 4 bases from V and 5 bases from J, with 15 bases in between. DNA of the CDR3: TGTGCCAGCAGTTCCGTCGCGGGGGGGTATCAGCCCCAGCATTTT. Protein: CASSSVAGGYQPQHF.

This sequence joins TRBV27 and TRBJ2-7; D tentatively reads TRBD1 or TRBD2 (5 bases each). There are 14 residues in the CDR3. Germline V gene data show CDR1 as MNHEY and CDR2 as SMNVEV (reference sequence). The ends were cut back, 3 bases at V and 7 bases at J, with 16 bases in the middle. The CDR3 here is CASSFGQSGREQYF. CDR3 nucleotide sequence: TGTGCCAGCAGTTTCGGGCAATCGGGACGGGAGCAGTACTTC.

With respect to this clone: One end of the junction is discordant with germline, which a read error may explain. CDR3 in amino acids: CASSLPVRATNTGELFF. For the CDR3, the DNA is TGTGCTAGCAGCTTACCCGTGAGGGCCACGAACACCGGGGAGCTGTTTTTT. This chain joins TRBV7-7 and TRBJ2-2, with D possibly matching TRBD2 (5 bases). In germline, CDR1 is SSHAT, CDR2 FNYEAQ (reference sequence). The CDR3 covers 17 residues.

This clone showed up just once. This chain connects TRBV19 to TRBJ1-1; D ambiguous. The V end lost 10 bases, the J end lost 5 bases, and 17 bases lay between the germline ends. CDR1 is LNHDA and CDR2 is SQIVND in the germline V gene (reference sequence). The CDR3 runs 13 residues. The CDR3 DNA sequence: TGTGCCACCATTAGGGAGCCCGATACTGAAGCTTTCTTT. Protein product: CATIREPDTEAFF.

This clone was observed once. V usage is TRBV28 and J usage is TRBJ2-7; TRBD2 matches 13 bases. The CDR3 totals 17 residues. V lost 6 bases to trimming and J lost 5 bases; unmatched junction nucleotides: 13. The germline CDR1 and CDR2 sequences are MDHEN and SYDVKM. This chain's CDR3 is CASSRSTSGRAFHEQYF. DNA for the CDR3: TGTGCCAGCAGCCGATCAACTAGCGGGAGGGCCTTTCACGAGCAGTACTTC.

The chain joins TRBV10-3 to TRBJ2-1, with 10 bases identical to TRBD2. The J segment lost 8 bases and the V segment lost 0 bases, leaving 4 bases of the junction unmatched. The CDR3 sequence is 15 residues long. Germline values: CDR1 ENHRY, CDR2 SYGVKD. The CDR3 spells CAISESLAGVYEQFF. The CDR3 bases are TGTGCCATCAGTGAGTCCCTAGCGGGAGTATATGAGCAGTTCTTC.

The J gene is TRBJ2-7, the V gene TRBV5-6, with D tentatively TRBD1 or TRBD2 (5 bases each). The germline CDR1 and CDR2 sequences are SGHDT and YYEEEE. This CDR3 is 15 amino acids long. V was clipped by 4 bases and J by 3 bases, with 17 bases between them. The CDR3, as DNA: TGTGCCAGCAGCCCCCACGGGACGAGAAGCTACGAGCAGTACTTC. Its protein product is CASSPHGTRSYEQYF.

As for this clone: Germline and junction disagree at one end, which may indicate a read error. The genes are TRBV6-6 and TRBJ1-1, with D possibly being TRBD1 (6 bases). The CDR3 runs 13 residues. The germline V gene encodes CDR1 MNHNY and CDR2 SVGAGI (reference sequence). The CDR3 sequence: CASSYSRDTEAFF. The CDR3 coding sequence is TGTGCCAGCAGTTACTCGCGGGACACCGAAGCTTTCTTT.

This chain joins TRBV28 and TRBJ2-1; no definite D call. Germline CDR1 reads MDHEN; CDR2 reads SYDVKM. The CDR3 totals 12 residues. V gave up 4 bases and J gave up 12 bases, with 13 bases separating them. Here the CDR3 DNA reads TGTGCCAGCAGTTCCCTTGGTGTGGGGCAGTTCTTC. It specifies CASSSLGVGQFF. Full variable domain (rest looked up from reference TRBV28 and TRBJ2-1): DVKVTQSSRYLVKRTGEKVFLECVQDMDHENMFWYRQDPGLGLRLIYFSYDVKMKEKGDIPEGYSVSREKKERFSLILESASTNQTSMYLCASSSLGVGQFFGPGTRLTVL.

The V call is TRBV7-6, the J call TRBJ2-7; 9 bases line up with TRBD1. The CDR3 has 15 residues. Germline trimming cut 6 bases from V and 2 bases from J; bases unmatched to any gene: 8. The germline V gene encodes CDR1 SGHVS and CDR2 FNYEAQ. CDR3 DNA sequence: TGTGCCAGCAGTCTCGGACAGGGGCCAACCTACGAGCAGTACTTC. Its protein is CASSLGQGPTYEQYF.

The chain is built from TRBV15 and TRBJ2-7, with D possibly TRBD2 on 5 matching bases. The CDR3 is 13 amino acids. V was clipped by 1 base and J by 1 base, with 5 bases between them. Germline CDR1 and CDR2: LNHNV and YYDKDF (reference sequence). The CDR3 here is CATSRGRSYEQYF. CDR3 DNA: TGTGCCACCAGCAGAGGGAGGTCCTACGAGCAGTACTTC. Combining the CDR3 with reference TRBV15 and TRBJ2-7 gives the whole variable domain DAMVIQNPRYQVTQFGKPVTLSCSQTLNHNVMYWYQQKSSQAPKLLFHYYDKDFNNEADTPDNFQSRRPNTSFCFLDIRSPGLGDTAMYLCATSRGRSYEQYFGPGTRLTVT.

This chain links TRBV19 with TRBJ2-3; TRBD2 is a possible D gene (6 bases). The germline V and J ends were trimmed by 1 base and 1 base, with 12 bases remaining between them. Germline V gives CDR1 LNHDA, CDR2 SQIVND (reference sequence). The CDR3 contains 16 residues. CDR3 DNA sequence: TGTGCCAGTAGTATAGGTCCGGGGGAGGGCACAGATACGCAGTATTTT. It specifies CASSIGPGEGTDTQYF.

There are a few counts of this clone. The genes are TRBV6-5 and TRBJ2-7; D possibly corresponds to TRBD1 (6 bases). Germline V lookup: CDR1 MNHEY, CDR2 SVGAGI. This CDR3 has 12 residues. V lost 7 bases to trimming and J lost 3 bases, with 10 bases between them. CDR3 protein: CASTVQGYEQYF. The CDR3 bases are TGTGCCAGCACCGTACAGGGCTACGAGCAGTACTTC.

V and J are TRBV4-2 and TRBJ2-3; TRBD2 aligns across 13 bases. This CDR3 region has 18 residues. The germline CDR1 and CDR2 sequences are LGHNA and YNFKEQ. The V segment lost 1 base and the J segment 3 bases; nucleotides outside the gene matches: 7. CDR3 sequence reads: CASSQGGLAGVGTDTQYF. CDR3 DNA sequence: TGTGCCAGCAGCCAAGGAGGACTAGCGGGAGTTGGAACAGATACGCAGTATTTT.

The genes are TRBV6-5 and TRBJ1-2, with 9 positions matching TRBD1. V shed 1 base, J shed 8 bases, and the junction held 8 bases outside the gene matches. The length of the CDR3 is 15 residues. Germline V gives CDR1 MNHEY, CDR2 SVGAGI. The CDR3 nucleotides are TGTGCCAGCAGTTACTACTTGCTCGGGACAGGGGGCTACACCTTC. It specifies CASSYYLLGTGGYTF.

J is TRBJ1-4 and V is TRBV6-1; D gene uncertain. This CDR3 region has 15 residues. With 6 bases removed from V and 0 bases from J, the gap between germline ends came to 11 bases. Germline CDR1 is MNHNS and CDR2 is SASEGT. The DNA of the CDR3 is TGTGCCAGCAGGCGGGCTCCTGCAACTAATGAAAAACTGTTTTTT. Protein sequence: CASRRAPATNEKLFF.

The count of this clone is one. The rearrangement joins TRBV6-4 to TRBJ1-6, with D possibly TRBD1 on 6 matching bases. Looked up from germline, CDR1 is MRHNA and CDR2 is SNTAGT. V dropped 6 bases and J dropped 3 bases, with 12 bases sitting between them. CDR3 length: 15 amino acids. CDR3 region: CASRLTGNYNSPLHF. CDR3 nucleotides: TGTGCCAGCAGACTAACAGGGAACTATAATTCACCCCTCCACTTT.